This T cell receptor beta chain was found in a study of T cell repertoires in cytomegalovirus infection. General study findings and limits: CMV-specific HLA-C-restricted TCR beta clonotypes dominated the ex vivo response.

V was pared by 1 base and J by 8 bases, with 9 bases between. The CDR3 has 13 residues. CDR1 is MNHNS and CDR2 is SASEGT in the germline V gene. This clonotype has only a few counts. Its antigen remains unidentified. TCRdb reprocessed the reads with MiXCR, giving one entry per CDR3 protein. The repertoire holds a few hundred thousand distinct CDR3 sequences, with around two fifths as singletons. The source material was cultured PBMCs, sampled from culture after CMV antigen stimulation. The source is a human donor in good health (CMV status not recorded). Some clones in this sample may be carry-over from other donors' samples. V usage is TRBV6-1 and J usage is TRBJ2-1; D unresolved. CDR3 bases: TGTGCCAGCAGTGAAGAGGACCGAGATGAGCAGTTCTTC. Residues: CASSEEDRDEQFF.